The entry that follows covers one T cell receptor (beta chain) sequence. This CDR3 is built from 13 residues. V was trimmed by 5 bases and J by 8 bases, leaving 15 bases between them. Germline lookup yields CDR1 SQVTM and CDR2 ANQGSEA. The data belong to a study of T cell changes during pregnancy in multiple sclerosis. Produced via immunoSEQ multiplex PCR; TCRdb's table is partial and in-frame only. The data contain 65,000 to 85,000 clones, roughly 90% of them singletons. The source was peripheral blood, collected in the first trimester of pregnancy. The clonotype originates from a female donor in good health, enrolled as a control in a pregnancy study. The chain employs TRBV29-1 and TRBJ1-4, with D uncertain. The DNA for the CDR3 is TGCAGCGTTTCCGAAAGCGGCGGCGAAAAACTGTTTTTT. It translates to CSVSESGGEKLFF.